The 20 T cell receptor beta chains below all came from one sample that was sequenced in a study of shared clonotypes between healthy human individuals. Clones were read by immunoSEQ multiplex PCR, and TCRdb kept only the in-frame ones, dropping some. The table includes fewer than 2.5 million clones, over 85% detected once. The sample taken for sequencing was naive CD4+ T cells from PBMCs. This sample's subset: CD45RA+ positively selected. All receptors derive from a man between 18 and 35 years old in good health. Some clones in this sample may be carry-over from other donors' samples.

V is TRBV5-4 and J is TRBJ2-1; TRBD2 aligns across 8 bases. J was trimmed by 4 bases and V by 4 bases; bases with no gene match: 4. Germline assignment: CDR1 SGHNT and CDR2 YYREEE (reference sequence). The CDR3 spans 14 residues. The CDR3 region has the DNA TGTGCCAGCAGCCCCGGGACTAGTTACAATGAGCAGTTCTTC. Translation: CASSPGTSYNEQFF.

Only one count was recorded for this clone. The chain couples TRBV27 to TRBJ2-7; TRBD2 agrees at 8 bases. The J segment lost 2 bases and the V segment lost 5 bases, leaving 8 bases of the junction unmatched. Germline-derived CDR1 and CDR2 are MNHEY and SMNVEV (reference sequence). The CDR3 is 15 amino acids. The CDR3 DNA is TGTGCCAGCAGTCAGCCCAGCGGGAGTGCCTACGAGCAGTACTTC. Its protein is CASSQPSGSAYEQYF.

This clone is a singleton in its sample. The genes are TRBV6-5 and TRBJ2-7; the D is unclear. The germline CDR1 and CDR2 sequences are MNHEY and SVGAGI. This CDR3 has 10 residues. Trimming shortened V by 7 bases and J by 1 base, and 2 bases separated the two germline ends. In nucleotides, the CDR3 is TGTGCCAGCAAGTCCTACGAGCAGTACTTC. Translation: CASKSYEQYF.

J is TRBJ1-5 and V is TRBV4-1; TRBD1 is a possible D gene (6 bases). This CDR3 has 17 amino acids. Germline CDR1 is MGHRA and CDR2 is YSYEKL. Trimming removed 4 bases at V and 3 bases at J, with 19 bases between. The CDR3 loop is CASSPGIPRGYNQPQHF. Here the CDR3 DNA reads TGCGCCAGCAGCCCCGGTATTCCAAGGGGGTACAATCAGCCCCAGCATTTT.

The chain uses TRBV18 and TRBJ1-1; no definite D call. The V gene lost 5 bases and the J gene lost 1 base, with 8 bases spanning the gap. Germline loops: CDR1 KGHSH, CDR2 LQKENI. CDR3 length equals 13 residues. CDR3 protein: CASSAAGNTEAFF. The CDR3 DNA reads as TGTGCCAGCTCAGCAGCAGGGAACACTGAAGCTTTCTTT.

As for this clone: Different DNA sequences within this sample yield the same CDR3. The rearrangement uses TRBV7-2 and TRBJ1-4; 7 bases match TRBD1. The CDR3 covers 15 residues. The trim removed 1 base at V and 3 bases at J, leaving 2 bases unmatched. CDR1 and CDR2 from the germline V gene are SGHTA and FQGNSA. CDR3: CASSLGGGPNEKLFF. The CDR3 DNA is TGTGCCAGCAGCTTAGGAGGGGGCCCTAATGAAAAACTGTTTTTT.

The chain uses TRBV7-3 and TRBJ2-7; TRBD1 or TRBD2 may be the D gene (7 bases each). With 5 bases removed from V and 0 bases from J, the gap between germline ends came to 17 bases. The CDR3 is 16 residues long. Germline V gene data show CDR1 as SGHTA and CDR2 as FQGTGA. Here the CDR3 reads CASSPRGGTSSYEQYF. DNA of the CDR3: TGTGCCAGCAGCCCCAGGGGGGGGACCAGCTCCTACGAGCAGTACTTC. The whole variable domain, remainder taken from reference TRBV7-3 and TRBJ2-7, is GAGVSQTPSNKVTEKGKYVELRCDPISGHTALYWYRQSLGQGPEFLIYFQGTGAADDSGLPNDRFFAVRPEGSVSTLKIQRTERGDSAVYLCASSPRGGTSSYEQYFGPGTRLTVT.

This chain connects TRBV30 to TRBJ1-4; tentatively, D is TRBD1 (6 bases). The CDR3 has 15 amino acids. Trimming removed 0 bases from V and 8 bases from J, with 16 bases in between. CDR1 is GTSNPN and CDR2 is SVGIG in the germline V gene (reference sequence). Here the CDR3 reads CAWSVGGQKREKLFF. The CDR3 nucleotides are TGTGCCTGGAGTGTAGGGGGTCAGAAAAGGGAAAAACTGTTTTTT.

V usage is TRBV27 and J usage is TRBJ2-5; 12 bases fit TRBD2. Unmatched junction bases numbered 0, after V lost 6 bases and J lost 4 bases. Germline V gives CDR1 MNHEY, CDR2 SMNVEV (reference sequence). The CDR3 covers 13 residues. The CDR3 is CASRGLAGETQYF. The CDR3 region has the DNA TGTGCCAGCAGGGGACTAGCGGGAGAGACCCAGTACTTC.

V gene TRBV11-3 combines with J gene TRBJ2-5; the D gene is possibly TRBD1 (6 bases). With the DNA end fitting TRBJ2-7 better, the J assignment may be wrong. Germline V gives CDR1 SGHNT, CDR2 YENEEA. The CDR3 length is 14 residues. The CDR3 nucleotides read TGTGCCAGCAGTTTAACGGCAGGGACATACGAGCAGTACTTC. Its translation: CASSLTAGTYEQYF.

CDR3 in amino acids: CASSQVGTGRVNTEAFF. Written as DNA, the CDR3 is TGCGCCAGCAGCCAAGTCGGAACCGGTCGGGTGAACACTGAAGCTTTCTTT. This chain uses TRBV4-1 with TRBJ1-1; D remains ambiguous. The V and J ends lost 1 base and 0 bases respectively, with 15 bases between them. Germline loops: CDR1 MGHRA, CDR2 YSYEKL. The CDR3 consists of 17 residues.

The DNA for the CDR3 is TGTGCCAGCAGCCTAACGAACACCGGGGAGCTGTTTTTT. Translating it yields CASSLTNTGELFF. The chain couples TRBV11-1 to TRBJ2-2; unclear D gene. Germline V gives CDR1 SGHAT, CDR2 FQDESV (reference sequence). V shed 5 bases and J shed 0 bases, with 4 bases lying between them. This CDR3 is 13 amino acids long.

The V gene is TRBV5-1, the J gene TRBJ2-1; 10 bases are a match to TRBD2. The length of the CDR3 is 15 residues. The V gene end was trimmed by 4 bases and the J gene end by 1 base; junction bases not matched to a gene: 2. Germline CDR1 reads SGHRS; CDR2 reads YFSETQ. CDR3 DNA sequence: TGCGCCAGCAGCGCACTAGCGGGATCCTACAATGAGCAGTTCTTC. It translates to CASSALAGSYNEQFF. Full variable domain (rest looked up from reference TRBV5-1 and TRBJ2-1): KAGVTQTPRYLIKTRGQQVTLSCSPISGHRSVSWYQQTPGQGLQFLFEYFSETQRNKGNFPGRFSGRQFSNSRSEMNVSTLELGDSALYLCASSALAGSYNEQFFGPGTRLTVL.

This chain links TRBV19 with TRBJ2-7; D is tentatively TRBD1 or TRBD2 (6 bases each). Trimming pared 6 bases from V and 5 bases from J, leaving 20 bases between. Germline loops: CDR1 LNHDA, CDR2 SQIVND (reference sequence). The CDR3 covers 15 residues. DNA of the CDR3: TGTGCCAGTAGCACCCCTGGGGGGCAGAGGGACGAGCAGTACTTC. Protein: CASSTPGGQRDEQYF.

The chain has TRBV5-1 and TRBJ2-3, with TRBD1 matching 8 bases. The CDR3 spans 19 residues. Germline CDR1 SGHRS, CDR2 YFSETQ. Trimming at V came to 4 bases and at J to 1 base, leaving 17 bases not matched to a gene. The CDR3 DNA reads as TGCGCCAGCAGCCGCGGACAGGGCGTCCTTACGGCGGGCACAGATACGCAGTATTTT. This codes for CASSRGQGVLTAGTDTQYF.

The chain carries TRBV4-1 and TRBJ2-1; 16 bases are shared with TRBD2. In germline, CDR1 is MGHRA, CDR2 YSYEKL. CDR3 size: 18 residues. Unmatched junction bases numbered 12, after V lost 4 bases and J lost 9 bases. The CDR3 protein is CASSPPRPGTSGRGEQFF. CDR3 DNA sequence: TGCGCCAGCAGCCCCCCCCGCCCTGGGACTAGCGGGAGGGGTGAGCAGTTCTTC.

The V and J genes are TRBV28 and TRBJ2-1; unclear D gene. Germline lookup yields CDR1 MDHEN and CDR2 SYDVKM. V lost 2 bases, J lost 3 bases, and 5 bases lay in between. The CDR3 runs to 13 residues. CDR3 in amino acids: CASSLDVYNEQFF. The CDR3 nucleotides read TGTGCCAGCAGTTTAGACGTCTACAATGAGCAGTTCTTC.

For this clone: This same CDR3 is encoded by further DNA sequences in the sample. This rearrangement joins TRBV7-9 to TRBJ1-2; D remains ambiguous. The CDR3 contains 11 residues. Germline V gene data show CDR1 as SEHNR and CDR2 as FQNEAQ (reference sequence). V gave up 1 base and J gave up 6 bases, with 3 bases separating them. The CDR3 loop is CASSLGDGYTF. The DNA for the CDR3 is TGTGCCAGCAGCTTAGGGGATGGCTACACCTTC.

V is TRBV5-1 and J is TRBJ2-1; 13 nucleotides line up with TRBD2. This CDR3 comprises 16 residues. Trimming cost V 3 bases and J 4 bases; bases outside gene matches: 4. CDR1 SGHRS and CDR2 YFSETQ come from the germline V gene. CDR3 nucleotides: TGCGCCAGCAGCTGGGGACTAGCGGGGACTTACAATGAGCAGTTCTTC. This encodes CASSWGLAGTYNEQFF.

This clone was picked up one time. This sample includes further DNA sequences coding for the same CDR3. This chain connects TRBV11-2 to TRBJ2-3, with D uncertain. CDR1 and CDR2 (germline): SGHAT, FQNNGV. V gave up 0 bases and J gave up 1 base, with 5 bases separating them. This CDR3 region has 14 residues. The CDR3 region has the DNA TGTGCCAGCAGCTTAGATCAAGGCACAGATACGCAGTATTTT. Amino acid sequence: CASSLDQGTDTQYF.